These 18 T cell receptor beta chains were all obtained from the same sample, sequenced in a study of beta chain features in type 1 diabetes. Investigators reverse transcribed all isolated RNA, so they sequenced expressed TCRB transcripts. Method: immunoSEQ multiplex PCR; TCRdb's copy keeps in-frame clones and lacks some. The data show 150,000 to 200,000 clones, with about 9.8% seen just once and over 2% held by the top ten. Sequencing used central memory CD4+ T cells from blood. These receptors all come from a woman aged 18 to 35 in good health.

The chain combines TRBV7-2 with TRBJ2-5; D is undetermined. The CDR3 length is 14 residues. V lost 1 base, J lost 4 bases, and 10 bases lay in between. Germline-derived CDR1 and CDR2 are SGHTA and FQGNSA. For the CDR3, the DNA is TGTGCCAGCAGCTTAGGCGGCGGAGTAGAGACCCAGTACTTC. Protein sequence: CASSLGGGVETQYF.

This clone was observed a few times. J is TRBJ1-4 and V is TRBV4-1; 9 bases fit TRBD1. V gave up 5 bases and J gave up 7 bases; unmatched junction bases: 8. CDR1 MGHRA and CDR2 YSYEKL come from the germline V gene. The CDR3 length is 15 residues. The CDR3 DNA is TGCGCCAGCAGCGTAACCGGGACAGGGTCTGAAAAACTGTTTTTT. It codes for CASSVTGTGSEKLFF.

The sample holds a few counts of this clone. This chain links TRBV28 with TRBJ2-7; 12 bases map to TRBD2. Germline CDR1 reads MDHEN; CDR2 reads SYDVKM. The CDR3 has 16 residues. Trimming at V came to 5 bases and at J to 4 bases, leaving 9 bases not matched to a gene. In DNA form, the CDR3 reads TGTGCCAGCAGTCCTCCTCTAGCGGGAGGGCCGTACGAGCAGTACTTC. Translated, it gives CASSPPLAGGPYEQYF.

The chain is built from TRBV19 and TRBJ2-1; the match to TRBD2 covers 9 bases. V was clipped by 6 bases and J by 5 bases; unmatched bases: 11. CDR1 and CDR2 (germline): LNHDA, SQIVND (reference sequence). The length of the CDR3 is 16 residues. CDR3: CASSLPPTSGHNEQFF. The DNA for the CDR3 is TGTGCCAGTAGCCTCCCCCCCACTAGCGGGCACAATGAGCAGTTCTTC.

This clone was detected only a few times. This rearrangement joins TRBV6-1 to TRBJ1-2; 7 bases map to TRBD1. The trim removed 1 base at V and 1 base at J, leaving 9 bases unmatched. Germline V CDR1 and CDR2: MNHNS, SASEGT. This CDR3 region has 17 residues. The CDR3 sequence: CASSEGFGQAGNYGYTF. The CDR3 DNA reads TGTGCCAGCAGTGAAGGTTTTGGACAGGCCGGTAACTATGGCTACACCTTC.

This clone was observed a handful of times. The chain is built from TRBV28 and TRBJ2-2; TRBD2 might be the D (7 bases). From germline, CDR1 is MDHEN and CDR2 SYDVKM. The CDR3 totals 16 residues. The ends were cut back, 7 bases at V and 8 bases at J, with 23 bases in the middle. The CDR3 is CASTKGGVGTSGELFF. CDR3 coding DNA: TGTGCCAGCACTAAAGGGGGGGTCGGGACTTCTGGGGAGCTGTTTTTT.

The chain recombines TRBV9 with TRBJ2-1, with 15 bases lining up with TRBD2. Germline V gene data show CDR1 as SGDLS and CDR2 as YYNGEE. The length of the CDR3 is 15 residues. Trimming cost V 3 bases and J 10 bases; bases outside gene matches: 5. The CDR3: CASSDWTSGRGEQFF. The CDR3 bases are TGTGCCAGCAGCGACTGGACTAGCGGGAGGGGCGAGCAGTTCTTC.

This clone was seen at least ten times. The CDR3 protein is CASSVAEDTQYF. Here the CDR3 DNA reads TGTGCCAGCAGCGTAGCTGAGGATACGCAGTATTTT. This chain joins TRBV9 and TRBJ2-3; no firm D call. Germline V CDR1 and CDR2: SGDLS, YYNGEE. V gave up 0 bases and J gave up 6 bases, with 5 bases separating them. The CDR3 contains 12 residues.

This clone has a count of ten or more. The V and J genes are TRBV7-9 and TRBJ2-6; no reliable D call. The CDR3 spans 13 residues. V dropped 7 bases and J dropped 3 bases, with 7 bases sitting between them. The germline V gene has CDR1 SEHNR and CDR2 FQNEAQ (reference sequence). The CDR3 DNA follows: TGTGCCAGCACCACTGGTGGGGCCAACGTCCTGACTTTC. It is translated as CASTTGGANVLTF.

V is TRBV19 and J is TRBJ2-5; maybe TRBD1 (6 bases). Trimming removed 6 bases at V and 3 bases at J, with 14 bases between. The V gene's germline CDR1 is LNHDA and CDR2 SQIVND (reference sequence). CDR3 length: 14 amino acids. The CDR3 DNA follows: TGTGCCAGTAGCTCCTTGAGGGACAAAGAGACCCAGTACTTC. This gives the protein CASSSLRDKETQYF. The full variable domain, in which reference TRBV19 and TRBJ2-5 provide the parts outside the CDR3, is DGGITQSPKYLFRKEGQNVTLSCEQNLNHDAMYWYRQDPGQGLRLIYYSQIVNDFQKGDIAEGYSVSREKKESFPLTVTSAQKNPTAFYLCASSSLRDKETQYFGPGTRLLVL.

This clone was observed a handful of times. This chain links TRBV14 with TRBJ2-1; D perhaps matches TRBD2 (6 bases). V gave up 1 base and J gave up 5 bases, with 15 bases separating them. The CDR3 covers 16 residues. CDR1 is SGHDN and CDR2 is FVKESK in the germline V gene. CDR3 sequence reads: CASSQVGSSVNNEQFF. Here the CDR3 DNA reads TGTGCCAGCAGCCAAGTGGGTTCTAGCGTAAACAATGAGCAGTTCTTC.

This clone was detected only a few times. The chain has TRBV6-1 and TRBJ1-6; D is undetermined. CDR3 length: 18 amino acids. V lost 3 bases and J lost 0, with 15 bases in between. Germline CDR1 MNHNS, CDR2 SASEGT. The CDR3: CASSEEFAWVSYNSPLHF. The CDR3 nucleotides read TGTGCCAGCAGTGAGGAGTTTGCATGGGTCTCCTATAATTCACCCCTCCACTTT.

In this sample, this clone turned up once. The J gene is TRBJ2-3, the V gene TRBV27; D perhaps matches TRBD2 (6 bases). V lost 6 bases to trimming and J lost 3 bases, with 13 bases between them. The CDR3 has 14 amino acids. In germline, CDR1 is MNHEY, CDR2 SMNVEV (reference sequence). The CDR3 region is CASRATGLTDTQYF. The DNA for the CDR3 is TGTGCCAGCAGGGCAACGGGACTGACAGATACGCAGTATTTT.

The chain couples TRBV5-1 to TRBJ2-2; D is undetermined. This CDR3 has 12 residues. The germline V gene encodes CDR1 SGHRS and CDR2 YFSETQ. V was pared by 4 bases and J by 3 bases, with 4 bases between. The CDR3 reads CASSPYTGELFF. The CDR3 coding sequence is TGCGCCAGCAGCCCGTACACCGGGGAGCTGTTTTTT.

The chain recombines TRBV6-5 with TRBJ2-1; 13 positions match TRBD2. Germline V gene sequence: CDR1 MNHEY, CDR2 SVGAGI. The CDR3 loop spans 14 amino acids. J was trimmed by 11 bases and V by 5 bases; bases with no gene match: 6. Here the CDR3 DNA reads TGTGCCAGCAGTCTAGGGACTAGCGGGACGAAGCAGTTCTTC. Its translation: CASSLGTSGTKQFF.

There are a few counts of this clone. The chain combines TRBV7-2 with TRBJ1-2; D not resolved. Germline V gene lookup returns CDR1 SGHTA and CDR2 FQGNSA. This CDR3 is built from 13 residues. With 4 bases removed from V and 3 bases from J, the gap between germline ends came to 9 bases. The CDR3 DNA reads as TGTGCCAGCAGCTCCCGGAGTCACTATGGCTACACCTTC. Encoded protein: CASSSRSHYGYTF. The entire variable domain, with the rest obtained from reference TRBV7-2 and TRBJ1-2, is as follows: GAGVSQSPSNKVTEKGKDVELRCDPISGHTALYWYRQSLGQGLEFLIYFQGNSAPDKSGLPSDRFSAERTGGSVSTLTIQRTQQEDSAVYLCASSSRSHYGYTFGSGTRLTVV.

This clone is medium-sized (0.01 to 0.1%) within its sample. The rearrangement uses TRBV15 and TRBJ2-1, with 11 bases aligning to TRBD1. V gave up 2 bases and J gave up 7 bases; unmatched junction bases: 7. The CDR3 covers 16 residues. The germline V gene encodes CDR1 LNHNV and CDR2 YYDKDF (reference sequence). CDR3 loop: CATSRPGTGGGNEQFF. CDR3 sequence (DNA): TGTGCCACCAGCAGACCTGGGACAGGGGGGGGAAATGAGCAGTTCTTC.

This clone has a handful of counts. An end of the junction does not agree with germline; a read error may underlie this. The chain links TRBV7-7 to TRBJ2-1, with 7 bases aligning to TRBD1. This CDR3 is built from 13 residues. CDR1 and CDR2 from the germline V gene are SSHAT and FNYEAQ (reference sequence). The CDR3 here is CASSLARSTGPFF. The CDR3 DNA reads as TGTGCTAGCAGCTTAGCGCGATCGACAGGGCCATTCTTC.